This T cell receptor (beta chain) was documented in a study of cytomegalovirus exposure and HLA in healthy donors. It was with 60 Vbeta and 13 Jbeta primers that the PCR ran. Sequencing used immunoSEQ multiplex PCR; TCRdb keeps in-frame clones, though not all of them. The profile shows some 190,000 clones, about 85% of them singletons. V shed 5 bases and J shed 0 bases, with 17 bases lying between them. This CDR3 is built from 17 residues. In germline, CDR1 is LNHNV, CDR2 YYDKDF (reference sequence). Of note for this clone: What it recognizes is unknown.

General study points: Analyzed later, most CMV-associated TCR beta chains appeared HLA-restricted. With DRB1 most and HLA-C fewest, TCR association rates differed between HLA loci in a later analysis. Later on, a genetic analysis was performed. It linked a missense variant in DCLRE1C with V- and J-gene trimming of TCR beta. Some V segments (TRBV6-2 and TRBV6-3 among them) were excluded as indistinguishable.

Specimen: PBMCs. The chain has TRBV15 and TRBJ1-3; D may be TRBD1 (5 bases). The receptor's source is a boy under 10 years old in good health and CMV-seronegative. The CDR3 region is CATSGPRLGVSGNTIYF. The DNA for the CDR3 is TGTGCCACCAGCGGACCGCGACTAGGGGTCTCTGGAAACACCATATATTTT.